The rows below give T cell receptor beta chains drawn from one sample of a study of blood T cell repertoires in COVID-19. Sequencing was performed with immunoSEQ multiplex PCR; in TCRdb, only in-frame clones are kept and a portion is missing. Of 30,000 to 45,000 clones listed, around four fifths were seen once; the top ten hold under 15%. The specimen sequenced was peripheral blood. Receptors originate from a human donor in a cohort sampled during active COVID-19. Both conserved end residues are part of each CDR3. D genes are given only for firm matches. Expanded clones are given a class, and other clones once, few, many or no size at all.

clone_size: once
v_call: TRBV9
j_call: TRBJ1-5
d_call: NA
cdr3_nt: TGTGCCAGCAGCCCCAGTGGAATTTCAGGTCAGCCCCAGCATTTT
cdr3_aa: CASSPSGISGQPQHF

clone_size: once
v_call: TRBV7-6
j_call: TRBJ2-1
d_call: TRBD2
cdr3_nt: TGTGCCAGCAGCCTTAGCGGGGGGGCTTCCAGCTCCTACAATGAGCAGTTCTTC
cdr3_aa: CASSLSGGASSSYNEQFF

clone_size: NA
v_call: TRBV20-1
j_call: TRBJ2-7
d_call: NA
cdr3_nt: TGCAGTGCTAGATTGGGGCGCGAGCAGTACTTC
cdr3_aa: CSARLGREQYF

clone_size: NA
v_call: TRBV4-3
j_call: TRBJ2-1
d_call: TRBD1
cdr3_nt: TGCGCCAGCAGCCAAGAGGGACAGGGGCAGTCCTACAATGAGCAGTTCTTC
cdr3_aa: CASSQEGQGQSYNEQFF

clone_size: NA
v_call: TRBV6-2/TRBV6-3
j_call: TRBJ1-6
d_call: TRBD1
cdr3_nt: TGTGCCAGCAGTTATGATGCAGGGGGGAAATCACCCCTCCACTTT
cdr3_aa: CASSYDAGGKSPLHF

clone_size: NA
v_call: TRBV9
j_call: TRBJ1-1
d_call: NA
cdr3_nt: TGTGCCAGCAGCGTTCGACAGATGAACACTGAAGCTTTCTTT
cdr3_aa: CASSVRQMNTEAFF

clone_size: NA
v_call: TRBV4-1
j_call: TRBJ2-7
d_call: NA
cdr3_nt: TGCGCCAGCCAGGCAGGGGATGGCCCCTACGAGCAGTACTTC
cdr3_aa: CASQAGDGPYEQYF

clone_size: once
v_call: TRBV30
j_call: TRBJ2-4
d_call: TRBD2
cdr3_nt: TGTGCCTGGAGGGGAGGGACCCATTGGGCCAAAAACATTCAGTACTTC
cdr3_aa: CAWRGGTHWAKNIQYF

clone_size: NA
v_call: TRBV5-5
j_call: TRBJ2-6
d_call: NA
cdr3_nt: TGTGCCAGCAGCTTGACAGGGAAGAGATCTGGGGCCAACGTCCTGACTTTC
cdr3_aa: CASSLTGKRSGANVLTF

clone_size: few
v_call: TRBV4-1
j_call: TRBJ1-2
d_call: NA
cdr3_nt: TGCGCCAGCAGCCCCCGACAGGTTCGGGACTATGGCTACACCTTC
cdr3_aa: CASSPRQVRDYGYTF

clone_size: NA
v_call: TRBV6-2/TRBV6-3
j_call: TRBJ1-1
d_call: TRBD1
cdr3_nt: TGTGCCAGCAGCAGGGGGTTTACTGAAGCTTTCTTT
cdr3_aa: CASSRGFTEAFF

clone_size: NA
v_call: TRBV5-6
j_call: TRBJ2-7
d_call: TRBD2
cdr3_nt: TGTGCCAGCAGCTCCCAGCGGGAGGGGGCGATCGCTATTGTGCAGTACTTC
cdr3_aa: CASSSQREGAIAIVQYF

clone_size: NA
v_call: TRBV20-1
j_call: TRBJ1-6
d_call: NA
cdr3_nt: TGCAGTGCCGTGCGGCATTCACCCCTCCACTTT
cdr3_aa: CSAVRHSPLHF

clone_size: NA
v_call: TRBV11-1
j_call: TRBJ1-1
d_call: TRBD1
cdr3_nt: TGTGCCAGCAGCTTCTCCCGGGACAGGGCCACTGAAGCTTTCTTT
cdr3_aa: CASSFSRDRATEAFF

clone_size: NA
v_call: TRBV30
j_call: TRBJ2-7
d_call: NA
cdr3_nt: TGTGCCTGGAGGGGACTTTCTTACCCCTACGAGCAGTACTTC
cdr3_aa: CAWRGLSYPYEQYF

clone_size: once
v_call: TRBV9
j_call: TRBJ2-3
d_call: NA
cdr3_nt: TGTGCCAGCAGCGTAGGGGGGCTCTTCACAGATACGCAGTATTTT
cdr3_aa: CASSVGGLFTDTQYF

clone_size: NA
v_call: TRBV4-3
j_call: TRBJ2-2
d_call: NA
cdr3_nt: TGCGCCAGCAGCCTAGGACATCCGAACACCGGGGAGCTGTTTTTT
cdr3_aa: CASSLGHPNTGELFF

clone_size: NA
v_call: TRBV6-5
j_call: TRBJ1-6
d_call: TRBD1
cdr3_nt: TGTGCCACTAGACAGGGGGATAGTTCACCCCTCCACTTT
cdr3_aa: CATRQGDSSPLHF

clone_size: NA
v_call: TRBV18
j_call: TRBJ1-5
d_call: TRBD1
cdr3_nt: TGTGCCAGCTCAGTTCAGGGGGGAGGCAATCAGCCCCAGCATTTT
cdr3_aa: CASSVQGGGNQPQHF

clone_size: NA
v_call: TRBV29-1
j_call: TRBJ2-3
d_call: TRBD1
cdr3_nt: TGCAGCGTTGTCCATTGGGAGACAGGGGGAGATACGCAGTATTTT
cdr3_aa: CSVVHWETGGDTQYF